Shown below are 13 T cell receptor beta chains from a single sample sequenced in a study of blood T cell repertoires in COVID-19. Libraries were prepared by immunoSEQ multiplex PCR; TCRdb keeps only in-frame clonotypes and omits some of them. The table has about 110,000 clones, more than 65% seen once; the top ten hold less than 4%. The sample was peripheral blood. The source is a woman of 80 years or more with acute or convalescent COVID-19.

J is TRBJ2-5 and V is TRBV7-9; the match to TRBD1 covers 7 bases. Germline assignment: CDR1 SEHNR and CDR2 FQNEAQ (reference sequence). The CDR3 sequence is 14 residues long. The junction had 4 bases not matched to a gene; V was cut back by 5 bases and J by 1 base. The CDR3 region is CASSPGTAQETQYF. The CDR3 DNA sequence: TGTGCCAGCAGCCCAGGGACAGCCCAAGAGACCCAGTACTTC.

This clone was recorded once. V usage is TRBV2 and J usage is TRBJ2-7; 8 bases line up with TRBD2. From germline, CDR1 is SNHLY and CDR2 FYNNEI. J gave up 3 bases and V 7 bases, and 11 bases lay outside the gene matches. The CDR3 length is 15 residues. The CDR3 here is CASTQRSGAFYEQYF. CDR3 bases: TGTGCCAGCACCCAACGTAGCGGGGCCTTCTACGAGCAGTACTTC.

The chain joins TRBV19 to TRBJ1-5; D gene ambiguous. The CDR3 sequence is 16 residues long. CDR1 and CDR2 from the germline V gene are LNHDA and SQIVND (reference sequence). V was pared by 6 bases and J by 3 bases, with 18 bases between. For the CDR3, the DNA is TGTGCCAGTAGCCGCCTTCATGGGCCCTACAATCAGCCCCAGCATTTT. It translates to CASSRLHGPYNQPQHF.

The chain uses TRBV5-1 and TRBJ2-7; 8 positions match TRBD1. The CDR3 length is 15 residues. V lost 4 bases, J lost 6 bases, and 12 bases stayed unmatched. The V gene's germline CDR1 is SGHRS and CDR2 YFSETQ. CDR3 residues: CASSPGQGAPREQYF. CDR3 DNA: TGCGCCAGCAGCCCTGGACAGGGCGCCCCCCGCGAGCAGTACTTC.

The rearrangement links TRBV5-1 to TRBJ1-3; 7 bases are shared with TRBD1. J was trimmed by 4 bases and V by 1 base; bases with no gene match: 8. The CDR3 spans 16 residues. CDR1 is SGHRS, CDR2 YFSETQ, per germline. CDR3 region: CASSLQGDVTGNTIYF. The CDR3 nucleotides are TGCGCCAGCAGCTTGCAGGGGGACGTAACGGGAAACACCATATATTTT.

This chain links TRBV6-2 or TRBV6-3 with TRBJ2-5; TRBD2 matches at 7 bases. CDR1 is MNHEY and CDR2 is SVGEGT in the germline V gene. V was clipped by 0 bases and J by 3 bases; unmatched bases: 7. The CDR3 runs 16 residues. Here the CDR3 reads CASSYSIPGGKETQYF. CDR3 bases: TGTGCCAGCAGTTACTCGATTCCGGGAGGTAAAGAGACCCAGTACTTC.

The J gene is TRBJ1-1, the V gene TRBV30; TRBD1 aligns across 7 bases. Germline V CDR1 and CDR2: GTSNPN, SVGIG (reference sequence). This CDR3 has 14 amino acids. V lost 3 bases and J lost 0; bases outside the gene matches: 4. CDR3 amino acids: CAWRFTGVNTEAFF. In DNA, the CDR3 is TGTGCCTGGAGGTTTACAGGGGTGAACACTGAAGCTTTCTTT.

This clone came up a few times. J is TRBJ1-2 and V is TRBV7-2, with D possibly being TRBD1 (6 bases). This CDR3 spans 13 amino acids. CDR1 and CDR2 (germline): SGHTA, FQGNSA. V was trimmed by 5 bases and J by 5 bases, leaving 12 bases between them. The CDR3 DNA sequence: TGTGCCAGCAGCGTAAGGACAGCTTATGGCTACACCTTC. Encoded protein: CASSVRTAYGYTF.

The CDR3 protein is CASSTGLVLRLFF. The CDR3 DNA reads as TGTGCCAGCAGTACGGGACTAGTTCTCCGTCTGTTCTTC. The chain links TRBV6-2 or TRBV6-3 to TRBJ2-1, with 8 positions matching TRBD2. Germline V gene data show CDR1 as MNHEY and CDR2 as SVGEGT. After removal of 5 bases from V and 15 bases from J, the junction contained 12 bases not matched to a gene. This CDR3 is 13 amino acids long.

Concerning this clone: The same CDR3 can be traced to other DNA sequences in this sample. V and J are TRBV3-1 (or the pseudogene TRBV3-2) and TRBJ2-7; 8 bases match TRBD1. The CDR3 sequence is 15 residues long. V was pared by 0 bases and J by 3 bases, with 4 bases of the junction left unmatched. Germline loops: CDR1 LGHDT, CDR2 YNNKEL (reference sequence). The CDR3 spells CASSQEGTGLYEQYF. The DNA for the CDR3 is TGTGCCAGCAGCCAAGAGGGGACAGGCCTCTACGAGCAGTACTTC.

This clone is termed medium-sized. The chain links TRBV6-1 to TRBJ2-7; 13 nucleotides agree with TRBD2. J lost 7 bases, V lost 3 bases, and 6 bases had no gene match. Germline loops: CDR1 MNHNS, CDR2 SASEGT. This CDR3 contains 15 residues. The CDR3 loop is CASSEELAGGGEQYF. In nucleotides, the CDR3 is TGTGCCAGCAGTGAGGAACTAGCGGGAGGGGGTGAGCAGTACTTC.

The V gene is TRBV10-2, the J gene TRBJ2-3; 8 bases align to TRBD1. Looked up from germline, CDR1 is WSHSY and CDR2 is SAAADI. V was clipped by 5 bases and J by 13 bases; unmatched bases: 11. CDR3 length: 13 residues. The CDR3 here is CASSRGQGGWEYF. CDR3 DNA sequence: TGCGCCAGCAGTCGCGGACAGGGTGGATGGGAGTATTTT.

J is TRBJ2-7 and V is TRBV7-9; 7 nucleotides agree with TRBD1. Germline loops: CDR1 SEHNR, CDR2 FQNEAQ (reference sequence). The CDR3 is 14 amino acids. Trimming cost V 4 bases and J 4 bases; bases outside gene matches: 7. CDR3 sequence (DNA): TGTGCCAGCAGCTCCCTGACAGGGTCTTACGAGCAGTACTTC. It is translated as CASSSLTGSYEQYF.